Listed here are 21 T cell receptor beta chains from one sample, sequenced in a study of untreated major depressive disorder (dated by TCRdb to the late 2010s). Their antigen targets remain unknown. The study at large found these results: Higher TRBV05-01 (Vbeta 5.1) usage among CD4+ T cells of depressed patients compared with controls was confirmed by sequencing, with p = 0.040 in a one-tailed test.

Library generation was performed with the immunoSEQ multiplex PCR assay. In TCRdb, the immuneACCESS table is reduced to in-frame sequences with V and J assigned. These tables do not hold every clone; where another copy was compared, an unresolved V gene accounts for under half, and the others remain unexplained. The sample includes about 19,000 clones, with about 92% observed a single time. The ten largest clonotypes hold 0.55% to 0.75% of the sample. Sequences were obtained from CD4+ T cells from PBMCs. These receptors all stem from a woman between 40 and 55 years old with major depressive disorder.

V gene TRBV7-2 combines with J gene TRBJ1-4, with 9 nucleotides matching TRBD1. The germline V gene encodes CDR1 SGHTA and CDR2 FQGNSA. The V and J ends lost 1 base and 4 bases, in that order; junction bases with no gene match: 10. This CDR3 has 18 amino acids. As DNA, the CDR3 is TGTGCCAGCAGCTTAGTTCCAGTAGGGGACAGGGTTAATGAAAAACTGTTTTTT. Translated, it gives CASSLVPVGDRVNEKLFF.

The genes are TRBV2 and TRBJ1-2; unclear D gene. Germline CDR1 reads SNHLY; CDR2 reads FYNNEI. Trimming removed 2 bases from V and 4 bases from J, with 11 bases in between. The CDR3 sequence is 14 residues long. DNA of the CDR3: TGTGCCAGCAGTGAATTCGGGCAGACCTATGGCTACACCTTC. It specifies CASSEFGQTYGYTF.

This chain links TRBV5-1 with TRBJ1-2, with TRBD1 matching over 7 bases. This CDR3 is 14 amino acids long. V trimming: 4 bases; J trimming: 5 bases; junction bases outside the gene matches: 8. The germline gives CDR1 SGHRS, CDR2 YFSETQ. The CDR3 DNA follows: TGCGCCAGCAGCCCGCCAGTGACAGGGTATGGCTACACCTTC. This gives the protein CASSPPVTGYGYTF.

This clone has just one count. This rearrangement joins TRBV7-9 to TRBJ1-2; D is possibly TRBD1 (5 bases). V dropped 3 bases and J dropped 8 bases, with 13 bases sitting between them. Germline CDR1 SEHNR, CDR2 FQNEAQ (reference sequence). The CDR3 consists of 13 residues. The CDR3 DNA follows: TGTGCCAGCAGCTTTGAAGGGGTCGACGGCTACACCTTC. It is translated as CASSFEGVDGYTF.

This chain uses TRBV9 with TRBJ1-1; D remains unclear. Trimming removed 4 bases at V and 5 bases at J, with 21 bases between. The CDR3 is 16 residues long. Germline-derived CDR1 and CDR2 are SGDLS and YYNGEE. DNA of the CDR3: TGTGCCAGCAGCCGCGACTCAGACTCGAGAGGTACTGAAGCTTTCTTT. Amino acid sequence: CASSRDSDSRGTEAFF.

The J gene is TRBJ2-5, the V gene TRBV5-1; 13 nucleotides align to TRBD2. Losses at the gene ends were 5 bases for V and 2 bases for J; bases not matched to a gene: 9. The CDR3 totals 17 residues. From germline, CDR1 is SGHRS and CDR2 YFSETQ. The CDR3 sequence: CASRGGTSGVIQETQYF. The DNA of the CDR3 is TGCGCCAGCAGGGGTGGGACTAGCGGGGTTATACAAGAGACCCAGTACTTC.

The chain is built from TRBV25-1 and TRBJ2-7; TRBD1 is a possible D gene (6 bases). V dropped 6 bases and J dropped 2 bases, with 17 bases sitting between them. The CDR3 has 15 amino acids. CDR1 and CDR2 (germline): MGHDK, SYGVNS. This chain's CDR3 is CASRKPGQRTYEQYV. The CDR3 region has the DNA TGTGCCAGCAGAAAACCGGGACAACGTACCTACGAGCAGTACGTC.

This rearrangement joins TRBV10-2 to TRBJ1-2, with a possible D match to TRBD1 (5 bases). CDR1 and CDR2 from the germline V gene are WSHSY and SAAADI. The CDR3 consists of 13 residues. Trimming pared 6 bases from V and 3 bases from J, leaving 11 bases between. CDR3 region: CASSPGRDYGYTF. The DNA for the CDR3 is TGCGCCAGCAGCCCAGGGAGGGACTATGGCTACACCTTC.

V gene TRBV4-2 combines with J gene TRBJ2-1, with 9 positions matching TRBD2. CDR1 is LGHNA and CDR2 is YNFKEQ in the germline V gene. This CDR3 spans 15 amino acids. The trim removed 4 bases at V and 5 bases at J, leaving 6 bases unmatched. The CDR3 DNA follows: TGTGCCAGCAGCCCTGGACTAGCGAGAGACAATGAGCAGTTCTTC. As protein: CASSPGLARDNEQFF.

The rearrangement links TRBV30 to TRBJ2-4; D remains unclear. Trimming left V 1 base short and J 9 bases short, with 25 bases between. The length of the CDR3 is 17 residues. The germline V gene encodes CDR1 GTSNPN and CDR2 SVGIG (reference sequence). The CDR3 spells CAWSGRPLSARPSIQYF. The DNA for the CDR3 is TGTGCCTGGAGTGGTAGACCGCTCTCCGCCCGGCCGAGCATTCAGTACTTC. The full variable domain, with the rest looked up from reference TRBV30 and TRBJ2-4, is SQTIHQWPATLVQPVGSPLSLECTVEGTSNPNLYWYRQAAGRGLQLLFYSVGIGQISSEVPQNLSASRPQDRQFILSSKKLLLSDSGFYLCAWSGRPLSARPSIQYFGAGTRLSVL.

This rearrangement joins TRBV28 to TRBJ2-5; D is unclear. In germline, CDR1 is MDHEN, CDR2 SYDVKM. The CDR3 spans 12 residues. V was clipped by 5 bases and J by 4 bases, with 8 bases between them. For the CDR3, the DNA is TGTGCCAGCAGTATACTGTCAGAGACCCAGTACTTC. It is translated as CASSILSETQYF.

This clone was counted once. The J gene is TRBJ1-1, the V gene TRBV13; D remains unclear. V lost 3 bases and J 4 bases, leaving 15 bases between the germline ends. CDR1 is PRHDT and CDR2 is FYEKMQ in the germline V gene (reference sequence). This CDR3 spans 15 amino acids. The CDR3 reads CASSFSGIGGTEAFF. In DNA, the CDR3 is TGTGCCAGCAGCTTCTCGGGGATCGGAGGCACTGAAGCTTTCTTT.

The chain uses TRBV4-2 and TRBJ2-7, with 10 bases fitting TRBD2. Trimming removed 0 bases from V and 3 bases from J; junction bases left unmatched: 8. The CDR3 has 17 amino acids. Germline CDR1 reads LGHNA; CDR2 reads YNFKEQ. The CDR3 bases are TGTGCCAGCAGCCAAGATTTTTACGGGACTAGCGACTACGAGCAGTACTTC. Its protein is CASSQDFYGTSDYEQYF.

The chain couples TRBV30 to TRBJ2-1, with TRBD1 matching 7 bases. Germline loops: CDR1 GTSNPN, CDR2 SVGIG (reference sequence). V trimming: 2 bases; J trimming: 0 bases; junction bases outside the gene matches: 16. The CDR3 has 19 amino acids. The CDR3 nucleotides are TGTGCCTGGAGTTTACAGGGGTCCGTTTTGACAAACTCCTACAATGAGCAGTTCTTC. Translation gives CAWSLQGSVLTNSYNEQFF.

The V call is TRBV6-6, the J call TRBJ1-1; no clear D gene. The CDR3 extends over 14 amino acids. CDR1 is MNHNY, CDR2 SVGAGI, per germline (reference sequence). V was pared by 5 bases and J by 3 bases, with 13 bases between. The CDR3 protein is CASSLIGTDTEAFF. The CDR3 region has the DNA TGTGCCAGCAGTCTGATAGGCACGGACACTGAAGCTTTCTTT.

The chain carries TRBV18 and TRBJ2-1; no definite D call. V lost 2 bases, J lost 1 base, and 6 bases lay in between. Per the germline V gene, CDR1 is KGHSH and CDR2 is LQKENI. The CDR3 sequence is 14 residues long. CDR3 in amino acids: CASSPVGSYNEQFF. The CDR3 bases are TGTGCCAGCTCACCAGTAGGTTCCTACAATGAGCAGTTCTTC.

This clone was seen just once. The V and J genes are TRBV13 and TRBJ2-5; 9 nucleotides agree with TRBD2. Germline values: CDR1 PRHDT, CDR2 FYEKMQ (reference sequence). This CDR3 has 21 residues. V trimming: 1 base; J trimming: 0 bases; junction bases outside the gene matches: 18. The CDR3 DNA is TGTGCCAGCAGCTTAGTACCTAGCGGGGCCTCAAAGGGAATTAACCAAGAGACCCAGTACTTC. Translated: CASSLVPSGASKGINQETQYF.

The chain employs TRBV19 and TRBJ1-2, with D hard to call. CDR3 length: 17 amino acids. V lost 5 bases to trimming and J lost 8 bases, with 27 bases between them. Germline loops: CDR1 LNHDA, CDR2 SQIVND (reference sequence). This chain's CDR3 is CASSVNPWRHTMEGYTF. CDR3 in DNA: TGTGCCAGTAGTGTAAACCCTTGGAGACACACAATGGAGGGCTACACCTTC. Full variable domain (outside the CDR3, taken from reference TRBV19 and TRBJ1-2): DGGITQSPKYLFRKEGQNVTLSCEQNLNHDAMYWYRQDPGQGLRLIYYSQIVNDFQKGDIAEGYSVSREKKESFPLTVTSAQKNPTAFYLCASSVNPWRHTMEGYTFGSGTRLTVV.

This chain links TRBV7-8 with TRBJ2-7; D gene uncertain. Trimming took 5 bases from V and 2 from J, leaving 13 bases between them. This CDR3 is 14 amino acids long. The germline CDR1 and CDR2 sequences are SGHVS and FQNEAQ. In DNA, the CDR3 is TGTGCCAGCAGCACGTACGTAGGGACCTACGAGCAGTACGTC. Translation: CASSTYVGTYEQYV.

The CDR3 reads CASSNGGGYEQYF. The CDR3 nucleotides read TGTGCCAGTAGTAACGGCGGGGGCTACGAGCAGTACTTC. The V and J genes are TRBV19 and TRBJ2-7; 7 bases agree with TRBD2. Per the germline V gene, CDR1 is LNHDA and CDR2 is SQIVND (reference sequence). Trimming removed 4 bases from V and 3 bases from J; junction bases left unmatched: 3. This CDR3 has 13 residues.

The chain employs TRBV7-3 and TRBJ2-2, with D tentatively TRBD1 or TRBD2 (6 bases each). CDR1 and CDR2 (germline): SGHTA, FQGTGA. Trimming pared 0 bases from V and 8 bases from J, leaving 16 bases between. The CDR3 sequence is 16 residues long. The CDR3 region is CASSLTEGLRGGELFF. The DNA for the CDR3 is TGTGCCAGCAGCTTAACTGAGGGACTCAGGGGTGGGGAGCTGTTTTTT.